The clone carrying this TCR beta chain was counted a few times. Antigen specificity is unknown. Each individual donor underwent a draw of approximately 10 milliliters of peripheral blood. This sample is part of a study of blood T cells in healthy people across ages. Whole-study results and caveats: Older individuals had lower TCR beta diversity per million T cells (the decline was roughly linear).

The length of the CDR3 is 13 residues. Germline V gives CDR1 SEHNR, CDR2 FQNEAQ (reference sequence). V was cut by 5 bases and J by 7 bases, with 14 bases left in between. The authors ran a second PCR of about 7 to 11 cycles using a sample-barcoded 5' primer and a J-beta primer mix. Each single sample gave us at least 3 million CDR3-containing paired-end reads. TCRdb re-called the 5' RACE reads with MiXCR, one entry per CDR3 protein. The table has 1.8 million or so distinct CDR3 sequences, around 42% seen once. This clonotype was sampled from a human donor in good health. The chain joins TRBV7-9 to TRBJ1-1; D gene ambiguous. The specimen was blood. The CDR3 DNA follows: TGTGCCAGCAGCCCCCCGAGGCAGGATGAAGCTTTCTTT. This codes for CASSPPRQDEAFF.